The next 2 T cell receptor beta chains were all read from a single sample in a study of PD-L1 blockade in urothelial cancer. Using immunoSEQ multiplex PCR, the repertoire was profiled, and TCRdb retains in-frame clones only, with some absent. The table lists about 130,000 clones, 65% to 85% of them singletons, with 2.5% to 4% in the top ten. Regarding time point: pretreatment peripheral blood. Sequenced here: PBMCs, sampled around atezolizumab (anti-PD-L1) treatment. The source is a man aged 45-65 years with urothelial cancer.

V usage is TRBV28 and J usage is TRBJ2-2; 7 bases line up with TRBD2. The germline CDR1 and CDR2 sequences are MDHEN and SYDVKM. The junction had 4 bases not matched to a gene; V was cut back by 5 bases and J by 1 base. The CDR3 runs 15 residues. The CDR3 spells CASSRLAVNTGELFF. DNA of the CDR3: TGTGCCAGCAGTAGACTAGCAGTGAACACCGGGGAGCTGTTTTTT.

This chain joins TRBV18 and TRBJ2-1, with 7 positions matching TRBD1. Germline CDR1 KGHSH, CDR2 LQKENI. CDR3 size: 17 residues. V shed 3 bases and J 1 base; nucleotides not matched to a gene: 9. The CDR3 sequence: CASSPGQTLPSYNEQFF. Here the CDR3 DNA reads TGTGCCAGCTCACCGGGACAGACTCTCCCTTCCTACAATGAGCAGTTCTTC.